This T cell receptor beta chain was obtained from a study of blood T cell repertoires in COVID-19. This clone was picked up a small number of times. CDR3 length: 19 residues. TCRdb keeps only in-frame clones here, not all; method: immunoSEQ multiplex PCR. The sample records about 120,000 clones, roughly 89% being singletons. The rearrangement joins TRBV21-1 to TRBJ1-5; the table's D call of TRBD1 was not tested on the DNA. TRBV21-1 is a recognized pseudogene. The sample consisted of PBMCs or T cells enriched from blood (not recorded which). The TCR comes from a woman aged 25 to 45 who had recovered from COVID-19. The CDR3 DNA sequence: TGTGCCAGCAGCCCGACCAGCAGGGGACGCTCGTTTGGCAATCAGCCCCAGCATTTT. Protein sequence: CASSPTSRGRSFGNQPQHF.